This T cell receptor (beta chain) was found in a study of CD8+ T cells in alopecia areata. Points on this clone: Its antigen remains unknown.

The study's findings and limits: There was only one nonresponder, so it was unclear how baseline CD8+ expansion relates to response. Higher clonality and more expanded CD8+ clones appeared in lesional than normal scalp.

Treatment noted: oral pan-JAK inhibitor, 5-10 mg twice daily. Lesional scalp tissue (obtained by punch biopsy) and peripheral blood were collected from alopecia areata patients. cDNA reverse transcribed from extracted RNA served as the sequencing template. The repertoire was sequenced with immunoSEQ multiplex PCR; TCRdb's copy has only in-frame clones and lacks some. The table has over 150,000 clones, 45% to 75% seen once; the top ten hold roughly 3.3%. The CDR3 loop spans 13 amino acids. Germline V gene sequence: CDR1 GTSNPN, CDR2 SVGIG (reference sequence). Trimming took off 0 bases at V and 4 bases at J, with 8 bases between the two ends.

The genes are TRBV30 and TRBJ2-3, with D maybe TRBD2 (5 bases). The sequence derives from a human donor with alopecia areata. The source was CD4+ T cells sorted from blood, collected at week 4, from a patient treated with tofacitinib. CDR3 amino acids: CAWSVFGADTQYF. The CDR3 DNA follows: TGTGCCTGGAGTGTATTCGGGGCAGATACGCAGTATTTT.